These 30 T cell receptor beta chains were sequenced from one sample in a study of cytomegalovirus exposure and HLA in healthy donors. A multiplex PCR was run with 60 Vbeta primers and 13 Jbeta primers. Clones were read by immunoSEQ multiplex PCR, and TCRdb kept only the in-frame ones, dropping some. The sample consists of about 91,000 clones, about 87% of them appearing once. Sequenced sample: PBMCs. The origin of the receptors is a man younger than 35 in good health and CMV-seronegative.

CDR3 protein: CATTPPGPVYEQYF. The CDR3 DNA follows: TGTGCCACCACCCCCCCAGGGCCCGTCTACGAGCAGTACTTC. The chain employs TRBV28 and TRBJ2-7; TRBD1 is a possible D gene (5 bases). The CDR3 loop spans 14 amino acids. V gave up 10 bases and J gave up 3 bases, with 19 bases separating them. Germline CDR1 MDHEN, CDR2 SYDVKM.

The V call is TRBV28, the J call TRBJ2-3; D ambiguous. The CDR3 sequence is 12 residues long. Per germline, CDR1 MDHEN and CDR2 SYDVKM. Trimming pared 4 bases from V and 2 bases from J, leaving 4 bases between. CDR3 in amino acids: CASSSVTDTQYF. In DNA, the CDR3 is TGTGCCAGCAGTTCGGTCACAGATACGCAGTATTTT.

The chain combines TRBV5-1 with TRBJ2-5, with 12 bases matching TRBD2. The length of the CDR3 is 15 residues. V trimming: 4 bases; J trimming: 4 bases; junction bases outside the gene matches: 5. CDR1 and CDR2 (germline): SGHRS, YFSETQ. CDR3 nucleotides: TGCGCCAGCAGCGCCAAACTAGCGGGAGGAGAGACCCAGTACTTC. Translating it yields CASSAKLAGGETQYF.

As DNA, the CDR3 is TGCGCCAGCAGCCAAGGGGCGATTTTCGGGGAGCTGTTTTTT. It codes for CASSQGAIFGELFF. The chain is built from TRBV4-3 and TRBJ2-2; D gene ambiguous. Germline V CDR1 and CDR2: LGHNA, YSLEER. V lost 1 base to trimming and J lost 7 bases, with 10 bases between them. The length of the CDR3 is 14 residues.

The V and J genes are TRBV5-1 and TRBJ2-3, with TRBD2 matching 8 bases. Germline-derived CDR1 and CDR2 are SGHRS and YFSETQ. There are 18 residues in the CDR3. Trimming at V came to 2 bases and at J to 8 bases, leaving 19 bases not matched to a gene. CDR3 sequence: CASSFSPGLGLPGSTQYF. CDR3 coding DNA: TGCGCCAGCAGCTTTTCTCCGGGACTAGGCCTACCCGGGAGTACGCAGTATTTT.

V is TRBV7-3 and J is TRBJ2-5, with TRBD2 matching over 7 bases. Trimming removed 0 bases from V and 2 bases from J; junction bases left unmatched: 3. Germline V CDR1 and CDR2: SGHTA, FQGTGA. The CDR3 spans 15 residues. The CDR3, as DNA: TGTGCCAGCAGCTTAACGGGAGGGCAGCAAGAGACCCAGTACTTC. It codes for CASSLTGGQQETQYF.

The rearrangement links TRBV7-2 to TRBJ2-1; 12 bases line up with TRBD2. The CDR3 has 17 residues. The J segment lost 10 bases and the V segment lost 5 bases, leaving 15 bases of the junction unmatched. Per the germline V gene, CDR1 is SGHTA and CDR2 is FQGNSA. The CDR3 protein is CASSDTVLAGGTREQFF. CDR3 nucleotide sequence: TGTGCCAGCAGCGATACCGTACTAGCGGGGGGAACGCGGGAGCAGTTCTTC.

V gene TRBV28 combines with J gene TRBJ1-5, with TRBD1 matching over 7 bases. V shed 5 bases and J 0 bases; nucleotides not matched to a gene: 13. Germline CDR1 MDHEN, CDR2 SYDVKM. The CDR3 sequence is 18 residues long. For the CDR3, the DNA is TGTGCCAGCAGTGCTGGGACAGTATTTTTAAATAGCAATCAGCCCCAGCATTTT. This gives the protein CASSAGTVFLNSNQPQHF.

V usage is TRBV28 and J usage is TRBJ1-5; maybe TRBD1 (6 bases). Trimming pared 6 bases from V and 4 bases from J, leaving 19 bases between. Germline CDR1 MDHEN, CDR2 SYDVKM. The CDR3 length is 16 residues. The CDR3 bases are TGTGCCAGCAGACCTAATCCAGGGGATCGAAATCAGCCCCAGCATTTT. This codes for CASRPNPGDRNQPQHF. Drawing the rest from reference TRBV28 and TRBJ1-5, the complete variable domain is DVKVTQSSRYLVKRTGEKVFLECVQDMDHENMFWYRQDPGLGLRLIYFSYDVKMKEKGDIPEGYSVSREKKERFSLILESASTNQTSMYLCASRPNPGDRNQPQHFGDGTRLSIL.

V gene TRBV5-6 combines with J gene TRBJ2-2, with a possible D match to TRBD2 (5 bases). CDR3 length: 13 residues. Germline assignment: CDR1 SGHDT and CDR2 YYEEEE. Between the trimmed V and J ends, which lost 0 bases and 7 bases, there was a span of 7 bases. This CDR3 reads CASSLGGIGELFF. The CDR3 bases are TGTGCCAGCAGCTTGGGAGGGATCGGGGAGCTGTTTTTT.

The gene calls are TRBV28 and TRBJ2-7; a weak D match, TRBD1 (6 bases). The CDR3 is 14 residues long. Trimming removed 3 bases at V and 2 bases at J, with 11 bases between. The germline V gene has CDR1 MDHEN and CDR2 SYDVKM. CDR3 DNA: TGTGCCAGCAGTTTTTTCCAGGGGACCTACGAGCAGTACTTC. It yields the protein CASSFFQGTYEQYF.

This clone was picked up one time. This chain joins TRBV5-1 and TRBJ2-3; 7 nucleotides match TRBD2. The length of the CDR3 is 15 residues. The germline CDR1 and CDR2 sequences are SGHRS and YFSETQ. With V trimmed by 4 bases and J by 1 base, 6 bases remained unmatched. Here the CDR3 reads CASSTSGGRTDTQYF. CDR3 in DNA: TGCGCCAGCAGCACGTCGGGAGGTCGCACAGATACGCAGTATTTT.

V usage is TRBV6-4 and J usage is TRBJ2-3, with 9 bases that match TRBD1. The CDR3 has 14 residues. Germline CDR1 MRHNA, CDR2 SNTAGT. The V segment lost 2 bases and the J segment 4 bases; nucleotides outside the gene matches: 1. CDR3 coding DNA: TGTGCCAGCAGTGACACAGGGGGCGCAGATACGCAGTATTTT. Residues: CASSDTGGADTQYF.

This sequence joins TRBV19 and TRBJ2-1, with D perhaps matching TRBD2 (5 bases). V shed 1 base and J shed 9 bases, with 10 bases lying between them. This CDR3 comprises 13 residues. CDR1 is LNHDA and CDR2 is SQIVND in the germline V gene (reference sequence). The CDR3 nucleotides read TGTGCCAGTAGTATAGCGGGGTACGGTGAGCAGTTCTTC. Translated: CASSIAGYGEQFF.

This chain links TRBV29-1 with TRBJ2-1, with D possibly matching TRBD2 (6 bases). The CDR3 spans 15 residues. V dropped 3 bases and J dropped 2 bases, with 14 bases sitting between them. Germline V gene sequence: CDR1 SQVTM, CDR2 ANQGSEA. CDR3: CSVDGLAQTYNEQFF. The CDR3 region has the DNA TGCAGCGTTGACGGCCTAGCGCAAACCTACAATGAGCAGTTCTTC.

The J gene is TRBJ2-7, the V gene TRBV28; 8 bases match TRBD1. Germline CDR1 reads MDHEN; CDR2 reads SYDVKM. The CDR3 loop spans 14 amino acids. V gave up 4 bases and J gave up 6 bases; unmatched junction bases: 8. The CDR3 reads CASSSSGTGLEQYF. The CDR3 DNA sequence: TGTGCCAGCAGTTCCTCCGGGACAGGTCTCGAGCAGTACTTC.

This clone was seen a handful of times. This chain joins TRBV2 and TRBJ2-3, with D uncertain. The CDR3 is 12 residues long. V lost 5 bases to trimming and J lost 0 bases, with 3 bases between them. Germline V lookup: CDR1 SNHLY, CDR2 FYNNEI. For the CDR3, the DNA is TGTGCCAGCAGTCTAAGCACAGATACGCAGTATTTT. It specifies CASSLSTDTQYF.

The V and J genes are TRBV5-5 and TRBJ2-7, with 13 positions matching TRBD2. Germline assignment: CDR1 SGHKS and CDR2 YYEKEE (reference sequence). The CDR3 runs to 16 residues. With V trimmed by 4 bases and J by 4 bases, 8 bases remained unmatched. CDR3 region: CASSDKRTSGSYEQYF. In DNA, the CDR3 is TGTGCCAGCAGCGACAAAAGGACTAGCGGGAGTTACGAGCAGTACTTC.

This chain joins TRBV7-9 and TRBJ1-4; no definite D call. CDR3 length: 15 amino acids. CDR1 and CDR2 (germline): SEHNR, FQNEAQ (reference sequence). Trimming pared 4 bases from V and 8 bases from J, leaving 17 bases between. The CDR3 DNA is TGTGCCAGCAGCTCGACGGGAACTACTCAAGAAAAACTGTTTTTT. Its protein is CASSSTGTTQEKLFF.

This rearrangement joins TRBV30 to TRBJ2-5; 9 positions match TRBD1. The DNA matches TRBJ2-7 better at its end, which makes the J call doubtful. In germline, CDR1 is GTSNPN, CDR2 SVGIG (reference sequence). This CDR3 comprises 15 residues. The CDR3 sequence: CASHHLTGGSYEQYF. In DNA form, the CDR3 reads TGTGCCTCCCACCACTTGACAGGGGGCTCCTACGAGCAGTACTTC.

Only a few counts were recorded for this clone. The chain has TRBV13 and TRBJ2-7, with TRBD2 matching 8 bases. Per germline, CDR1 PRHDT and CDR2 FYEKMQ (reference sequence). CDR3 size: 16 residues. The V gene end was trimmed by 1 base and the J gene end by 4 bases; junction bases not matched to a gene: 9. CDR3 sequence reads: CASSLVVPGGGYEQYF. CDR3 in DNA: TGTGCCAGCAGCTTAGTCGTACCGGGAGGGGGATACGAGCAGTACTTC.

The V gene is TRBV19, the J gene TRBJ2-5; possibly TRBD2 for D (5 bases). CDR1 and CDR2 from the germline V gene are LNHDA and SQIVND (reference sequence). Trimming stripped 1 base from V and 5 bases from J, with 11 bases between. The CDR3 sequence is 14 residues long. In DNA form, the CDR3 reads TGTGCCAGTAGTATAGGTCCGGGATGGGAGACCCAGTACTTC. This gives the protein CASSIGPGWETQYF. Drawing the rest from reference TRBV19 and TRBJ2-5, the complete variable domain is DGGITQSPKYLFRKEGQNVTLSCEQNLNHDAMYWYRQDPGQGLRLIYYSQIVNDFQKGDIAEGYSVSREKKESFPLTVTSAQKNPTAFYLCASSIGPGWETQYFGPGTRLLVL.

The count of this clone is one. The chain joins TRBV28 to TRBJ1-2; D ambiguous. This CDR3 has 13 residues. V gave up 2 bases and J gave up 12 bases, with 16 bases separating them. Germline-derived CDR1 and CDR2 are MDHEN and SYDVKM. Written as DNA, the CDR3 is TGTGCCAGCAGTTTAAGAGCCAGGCCGCGACACACCTTC. This codes for CASSLRARPRHTF.

The chain combines TRBV11-1 with TRBJ2-7; 11 bases match TRBD2. This CDR3 is 15 amino acids long. V gave up 6 bases and J gave up 6 bases; unmatched junction bases: 10. Germline CDR1 and CDR2: SGHAT and FQDESV (reference sequence). The CDR3 region has the DNA TGTGCCAGCAGGCCCGACAGACTAGCGGGAAGCGAGCAGTACTTC. Translating it yields CASRPDRLAGSEQYF.

Remarks on this clone: The junction shows a germline mismatch at one end, possibly a read error. The chain couples TRBV6-1 to TRBJ1-1; maybe TRBD1 (5 bases). Germline V gene sequence: CDR1 MNHNS, CDR2 SASEGT. This CDR3 comprises 13 residues. CDR3 protein: CAGSARVNTEAFF. DNA for the CDR3: TGTGCCGGCAGTGCCAGGGTGAACACTGAAGCTTTCTTT.

The rearrangement joins TRBV19 to TRBJ2-1; TRBD2 might be the D (5 bases). Germline CDR1 reads LNHDA; CDR2 reads SQIVND (reference sequence). V dropped 11 bases and J dropped 4 bases, with 21 bases sitting between them. The CDR3 extends over 15 amino acids. CDR3 sequence: CACSRRLRDYNEQFF. The CDR3 coding sequence is TGTGCCTGCTCGAGGCGACTACGAGATTACAATGAGCAGTTCTTC. The whole variable domain, remainder taken from reference TRBV19 and TRBJ2-1, is DGGITQSPKYLFRKEGQNVTLSCEQNLNHDAMYWYRQDPGQGLRLIYYSQIVNDFQKGDIAEGYSVSREKKESFPLTVTSAQKNPTAFYLCACSRRLRDYNEQFFGPGTRLTVL.

This chain uses TRBV12-5 with TRBJ2-1; D ambiguous. V was pared by 1 base and J by 7 bases, with 11 bases between. This CDR3 contains 14 residues. Germline CDR1 and CDR2: LGHNT and FRNRAP. The CDR3, as DNA: TGTGCTAGTGGTTTGGCTCACGCGCCGAATGAGCAGTTCTTC. Residues: CASGLAHAPNEQFF.

The chain combines TRBV27 with TRBJ2-1; TRBD2 matches at 8 bases. CDR1 is MNHEY and CDR2 is SMNVEV in the germline V gene (reference sequence). CDR3 length: 16 residues. V lost 4 bases, J lost 0 bases, and 5 bases stayed unmatched. CDR3 sequence reads: CASSWKSGSSYNEQFF. The CDR3 DNA sequence: TGTGCCAGCAGTTGGAAAAGCGGGAGCTCCTACAATGAGCAGTTCTTC.

The chain joins TRBV7-3 to TRBJ2-7; tentative D call: TRBD1 (5 bases). The CDR3 runs to 14 residues. The germline gives CDR1 SGHTA, CDR2 FQGTGA. The V end was cut by 2 bases, the J end by 1 base, with 9 bases between. The CDR3 spells CASSLQGTSYEQYF. The CDR3 DNA reads TGTGCCAGCAGCTTACAGGGAACATCCTACGAGCAGTACTTC.

This clone has just one count. This rearrangement joins TRBV9 to TRBJ2-2; 10 nucleotides line up with TRBD2. This CDR3 contains 15 residues. CDR1 is SGDLS, CDR2 YYNGEE, per germline. J was trimmed by 6 bases and V by 0 bases; bases with no gene match: 2. CDR3 in amino acids: CASSVGLAGAGELFF. CDR3 DNA: TGTGCCAGCAGCGTAGGTCTAGCGGGGGCCGGGGAGCTGTTTTTT.